The rows below give T cell receptor beta chains drawn from one sample of a study of shared clonotypes between healthy human individuals. Using immunoSEQ multiplex PCR, the repertoire was profiled, and TCRdb retains in-frame clones only, with some absent. The table includes more than 1,200,000 clones, 97% to 99% detected once. Material for sequencing was naive CD4+ T cells sorted from blood. These receptors all come from a young man in good health. The CDR3 runs from the conserved cysteine through the conserved F or W. The D gene is left open where the match is weak. Size is stated for part of the rows, as once, few or many counts, or as a class when the clone is expanded.

size	D	V	J	CDR3	DNA
NA	TRBD1	TRBV5-4	TRBJ1-2	CASSFSGGLPNYGYTF	TGTGCCAGCAGCTTTTCAGGGGGCCTTCCTAACTATGGCTACACCTTC
NA	NA	TRBV30	TRBJ1-1	CAWMVGNTEAFF	TGTGCCTGGATGGTGGGTAACACTGAAGCTTTCTTT
once	NA	TRBV6-5	TRBJ2-7	CASRKDWYEQYF	TGTGCCAGCAGGAAGGACTGGTACGAGCAGTACTTC
NA	NA	TRBV5-4	TRBJ2-7	CASSLGQGRYEQYF	TGTGCCAGCAGCTTGGGGCAGGGTAGGTACGAGCAGTACTTC
NA	NA	TRBV14	TRBJ1-1	CASSQMGLGNTEAFF	TGTGCCAGCAGCCAAATGGGACTCGGGAACACTGAAGCTTTCTTT
NA	NA	TRBV21-1	TRBJ1-4	CASSKLRQAATNEKLFF	TGTGCCAGCAGCAAGTTACGACAGGCAGCAACTAATGAAAAACTGTTTTTT
NA	TRBD2	TRBV5-8	TRBJ2-7	CASSFRGSYEQYF	TGTGCCAGCAGCTTCCGCGGGAGCTACGAGCAGTACTTC
NA	TRBD2	TRBV5-4	TRBJ2-7	CASSSGGYEQYF	TGTGCCAGCAGCTCGGGGGGGTACGAGCAGTACTTC
once	NA	TRBV15	TRBJ2-5	CATTGTGAQETQYF	TGTGCCACCACCGGAACGGGGGCCCAAGAGACCCAGTACTTC
NA	NA	TRBV19	TRBJ2-3	CASSTVARAGTDTQYF	TGTGCCAGTAGCACCGTGGCCCGAGCGGGCACAGATACGCAGTATTTT
NA	NA	TRBV29-1	TRBJ2-7	CSGGRSSYEQYF	TGCAGCGGTGGCAGAAGCTCCTACGAGCAGTACTTC
NA	NA	TRBV14	TRBJ2-1	CASSPAGAAEQFF	TGTGCCAGCAGCCCAGCCGGAGCGGCTGAGCAGTTCTTC
NA	TRBD2	TRBV6-6	TRBJ2-7	CASSYGGSTYEQYF	TGTGCCAGCAGTTACGGCGGGAGCACCTACGAGCAGTACTTC
NA	TRBD2	TRBV7-2	TRBJ2-1	CASSFPLTSGSRDEQFF	TGTGCCAGCAGCTTCCCGTTGACTAGCGGGAGTAGGGATGAGCAGTTCTTC
NA	TRBD2	TRBV4-2	TRBJ2-1	CASSQDSRLAGGPLYGEQFF	TGTGCCAGCAGCCAAGATTCGAGACTAGCGGGAGGGCCTCTTTACGGTGAGCAGTTCTTC
NA	TRBD1	TRBV10-1	TRBJ2-2	CASSVTRGYGELFF	TGCGCCAGCAGTGTAACCAGGGGGTACGGGGAGCTGTTTTTT
NA	NA	TRBV14	TRBJ2-5	CASSQEGLRAGETQYF	TGTGCCAGCAGCCAAGAAGGATTACGGGCAGGAGAGACCCAGTACTTC
once	NA	TRBV10-1	TRBJ1-5	CASRKQGSHQPQHF	TGCGCCAGCAGAAAACAGGGAAGCCATCAGCCCCAGCATTTT
NA	NA	TRBV10-1	TRBJ2-2	CASAFSHTGELFF	TGCGCCAGCGCTTTCTCTCACACCGGGGAGCTGTTTTTT
NA	NA	TRBV11-3	TRBJ2-7	CASSPRGRSYEQYF	TGTGCCAGCAGCCCCCGGGGCAGATCCTACGAGCAGTACTTC
once	TRBD1	TRBV27	TRBJ2-5	CASSLGQGPRETQYF	TGTGCCAGCAGTCTTGGACAGGGGCCACGAGAGACCCAGTACTTC
NA	NA	TRBV19	TRBJ2-1	CASSIDGVGNEQFF	TGTGCCAGTAGTATAGATGGGGTGGGCAATGAGCAGTTCTTC
NA	TRBD2	TRBV15	TRBJ2-1	CATSRDRTSQDEQFF	TGTGCCACCAGCAGAGATAGGACTAGCCAGGATGAGCAGTTCTTC
NA	NA	TRBV18	TRBJ2-5	CASSQSGIQETQYF	TGTGCCAGCTCACAATCTGGGATCCAAGAGACCCAGTACTTC
NA	NA	TRBV7-2	TRBJ1-1	CASSRTGSRTEAFF	TGTGCCAGCAGTCGAACAGGGTCGCGAACTGAAGCTTTCTTT
NA	NA	TRBV10-2	TRBJ2-7	CASSDRGLTAYEQYF	TGCGCCAGCAGCGACCGAGGGCTGACAGCCTACGAGCAGTACTTC
NA	NA	TRBV18	TRBJ2-7	CASSPETGGYEQYF	TGTGCCAGCTCACCAGAGACAGGTGGCTACGAGCAGTACTTC
NA	TRBD2	TRBV30	TRBJ2-7	CAWSVLTGGPYEQYF	TGTGCCTGGAGTGTACTGACGGGAGGGCCCTACGAGCAGTACTTC
NA	NA	TRBV27	TRBJ1-5	CASSPPGSNQPQHF	TGTGCCAGCAGTCCCCCCGGCAGCAATCAGCCCCAGCATTTT
NA	NA	TRBV20-1	TRBJ1-4	CSATWREKLFF	TGCAGTGCTACCTGGAGGGAAAAACTGTTTTTT
NA	NA	TRBV11-2	TRBJ2-1	CASSFLPVEGHEQFF	TGTGCCAGCAGCTTTCTACCCGTGGAAGGCCATGAGCAGTTCTTC
NA	NA	TRBV7-8	TRBJ2-3	CASSLTPRLRTDTQYF	TGTGCCAGCAGCTTAACCCCAAGACTCCGCACAGATACGCAGTATTTT
NA	TRBD1	TRBV28	TRBJ1-1	CASSLVAGTGQNTEAFF	TGTGCCAGCAGTCTAGTCGCCGGGACAGGCCAGAACACTGAAGCTTTCTTT
NA	TRBD2	TRBV11-2	TRBJ2-1	CASSFMTSGRLGNEQFF	TGTGCCAGCAGCTTTATGACTAGCGGGAGGTTAGGCAATGAGCAGTTCTTC
NA	NA	TRBV12-2	TRBJ2-7	CASRFSYEQYF	TGTGCAAGTCGCTTCAGCTACGAGCAGTACTTC
NA	NA	TRBV19	TRBJ2-1	CASSVSVRTTYNEQFF	TGTGCCAGTAGCGTCTCGGTGCGGACTACTTACAATGAGCAGTTCTTC